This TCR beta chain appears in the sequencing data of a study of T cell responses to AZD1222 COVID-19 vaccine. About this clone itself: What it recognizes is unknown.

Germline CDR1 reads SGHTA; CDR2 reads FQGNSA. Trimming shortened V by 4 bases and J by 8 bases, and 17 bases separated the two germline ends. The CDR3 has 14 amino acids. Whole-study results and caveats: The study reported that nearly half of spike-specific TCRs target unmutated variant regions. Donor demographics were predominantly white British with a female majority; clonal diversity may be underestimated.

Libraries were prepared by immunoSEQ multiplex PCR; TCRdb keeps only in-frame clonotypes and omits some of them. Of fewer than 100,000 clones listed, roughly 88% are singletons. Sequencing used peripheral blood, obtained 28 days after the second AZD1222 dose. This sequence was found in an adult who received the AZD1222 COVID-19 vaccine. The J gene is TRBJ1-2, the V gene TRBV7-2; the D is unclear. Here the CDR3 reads CASSSRVKLRGYTF. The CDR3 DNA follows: TGTGCCAGCAGCTCCCGGGTAAAGTTGAGAGGCTACACCTTC.